Below are 20 T cell receptor beta chains sequenced from a single sample in a study of beta chain features in type 1 diabetes. Study-wide results and limits: In all four CD4+ subsets, TCRB CDR3 length was significantly, moderately reduced in type 1 diabetes.

Every bit of the isolated RNA underwent reverse transcription, so sequencing read expressed TCRB transcripts. The table came from immunoSEQ multiplex PCR; TCRdb's copy has only in-frame clones and leaves some out. The table includes over 600,000 clones, around 11% detected once. The antigens these receptors bind are not known. Sequenced material: naive CD4+ T cells from blood. All receptors derive from a man younger than 40 with type 1 diabetes.

The rearrangement joins TRBV6-6 to TRBJ1-3, with TRBD1 matching 7 bases. Per germline, CDR1 MNHNY and CDR2 SVGAGI (reference sequence). The CDR3 loop spans 13 amino acids. The junction had 8 bases not matched to a gene; V was cut back by 9 bases and J by 6 bases. Written as DNA, the CDR3 is TGTGCCAGTTCGACAGGGCGCGTAAACACCATATATTTT. It yields the protein CASSTGRVNTIYF.

This clone was counted only a few times. The chain joins TRBV15 to TRBJ1-1, with no clear D. The germline V and J ends were trimmed by 0 bases and 5 bases, with 16 bases remaining between them. This CDR3 region has 16 residues. CDR1 is LNHNV and CDR2 is YYDKDF in the germline V gene (reference sequence). Here the CDR3 DNA reads TGTGCCACCAGCAGAGATCGGTGGGATGTGAGGACTGAAGCTTTCTTT. Its translation: CATSRDRWDVRTEAFF.

This clone was seen a handful of times. V and J are TRBV10-3 and TRBJ2-3; no clear D. CDR3 length: 13 residues. Germline V gene sequence: CDR1 ENHRY, CDR2 SYGVKD. Deletions cut 11 bases from V and 0 bases from J, with 12 bases between. The CDR3 DNA follows: TGTGCCTCAAACTCAGCTAGCACAGATACGCAGTATTTT. It is translated as CASNSASTDTQYF.

This clone was counted between two and nine times. This chain links TRBV5-4 with TRBJ1-6, with 8 bases fitting TRBD1. The CDR3 is 14 residues long. V was pared by 5 bases and J by 7 bases, with 5 bases of the junction left unmatched. CDR1 and CDR2 from the germline V gene are SGHNT and YYREEE (reference sequence). The CDR3 coding sequence is TGTGCCAGCAGAAACAGGGGGAGGAATTCACCCCTCCACTTT. Amino acids: CASRNRGRNSPLHF. The whole variable domain, remainder taken from reference TRBV5-4 and TRBJ1-6, is ETGVTQSPTHLIKTRGQQVTLRCSSQSGHNTVSWYQQALGQGPQFIFQYYREEENGRGNFPPRFSGLQFPNYSSELNVNALELDDSALYLCASRNRGRNSPLHFGNGTRLTVT.

In its sample, this clone was seen a few times. The V call is TRBV5-1, the J call TRBJ2-6; 8 nucleotides line up with TRBD1. With 4 bases clipped from V and 4 bases from J, the junction kept 13 bases outside the gene matches. CDR1 is SGHRS, CDR2 YFSETQ, per germline. The CDR3 loop spans 18 amino acids. CDR3 loop: CASSPGAGGVAGANVLTF. In DNA form, the CDR3 reads TGCGCCAGCAGCCCAGGGGCAGGGGGCGTCGCCGGGGCCAACGTCCTGACTTTC.

The chain is built from TRBV4-2 and TRBJ1-4; D uncertain. Trimming left V 1 base short and J 5 bases short, with 8 bases between. The CDR3 sequence is 14 residues long. Per germline, CDR1 LGHNA and CDR2 YNFKEQ. For the CDR3, the DNA is TGTGCCAGCAGCCAAGCGCTCCTGAATGAAAAACTGTTTTTT. As protein: CASSQALLNEKLFF.

This chain joins TRBV7-2 and TRBJ2-3; 10 bases agree with TRBD1. The junction had 3 bases not matched to a gene; V was cut back by 3 bases and J by 0 bases. CDR3 size: 16 residues. CDR1 and CDR2 from the germline V gene are SGHTA and FQGNSA. The CDR3 loop reads CASSFRQGASTDTQYF. CDR3 coding DNA: TGTGCCAGCAGCTTTCGACAGGGGGCGAGCACAGATACGCAGTATTTT. The complete variable domain, with remaining parts taken from reference TRBV7-2 and TRBJ2-3, reads GAGVSQSPSNKVTEKGKDVELRCDPISGHTALYWYRQSLGQGLEFLIYFQGNSAPDKSGLPSDRFSAERTGGSVSTLTIQRTQQEDSAVYLCASSFRQGASTDTQYFGPGTRLTVL.

This clone was picked up a small number of times. The chain employs TRBV7-9 and TRBJ2-2; 7 bases align to TRBD2. Germline V gives CDR1 SEHNR, CDR2 FQNEAQ (reference sequence). This CDR3 region has 14 residues. The V gene end was trimmed by 11 bases and the J gene end by 0 bases; junction bases not matched to a gene: 6. For the CDR3, the DNA is TGTGCCCCGGGGGGACGGGCGAACACCGGGGAGCTGTTTTTT. This gives the protein CAPGGRANTGELFF.

There are a few counts of this clone. This chain connects TRBV29-1 to TRBJ2-1; D is ambiguous. Per germline, CDR1 SQVTM and CDR2 ANQGSEA. This CDR3 comprises 15 residues. V was shortened by 7 bases and J by 0 bases, with 16 bases between the two germline ends. The CDR3 here is CSDQTPASSYNEQFF. The CDR3 DNA reads TGCAGCGACCAAACACCCGCGAGCTCCTACAATGAGCAGTTCTTC.

This clone has just a few counts. This chain uses TRBV7-9 with TRBJ2-1; TRBD2 matches at 10 bases. Germline V gene data show CDR1 as SEHNR and CDR2 as FQNEAQ (reference sequence). Unmatched junction bases numbered 12, after V lost 5 bases and J lost 8 bases. The CDR3 is 16 residues long. CDR3 sequence: CASSPLLSGGADEQFF. As DNA, the CDR3 is TGTGCCAGCAGCCCGCTTTTAAGCGGGGGGGCAGATGAGCAGTTCTTC.

DNA for the CDR3: TGTGCCAGCAGCCTGGCTCATAATTCACCCCTCCACTTT. As protein: CASSLAHNSPLHF. This sequence joins TRBV9 and TRBJ1-6; D is unresolved. Looked up from germline, CDR1 is SGDLS and CDR2 is YYNGEE. Trimming took 4 bases from V and 5 from J, leaving 7 bases between them. CDR3 size: 13 residues.

This clone has only a few counts. The chain employs TRBV2 and TRBJ1-5; perhaps TRBD1 as D (5 bases). The CDR3 length is 14 residues. Per germline, CDR1 SNHLY and CDR2 FYNNEI. V lost 6 bases to trimming and J lost 4 bases, with 13 bases between them. Written as DNA, the CDR3 is TGTGCCAGCAGCGGGGTGGGGCGAAATCAGCCCCAGCATTTT. Protein: CASSGVGRNQPQHF.

This chain joins TRBV6-6 and TRBJ2-7; tentative D call: TRBD1 (5 bases). The germline CDR1 and CDR2 sequences are MNHNY and SVGAGI (reference sequence). The CDR3 has 14 amino acids. The V end lost 7 bases, the J end lost 2 bases, and 15 bases lay between the germline ends. The CDR3 is CASIPRSGTYEQYF. CDR3 DNA: TGTGCCAGCATTCCCCGCTCAGGGACCTACGAGCAGTACTTC.

This clone showed up just a few times. The chain recombines TRBV7-2 with TRBJ1-1; TRBD1 matches at 7 bases. The CDR3 totals 14 residues. The V and J ends lost 3 bases and 2 bases, in that order; junction bases with no gene match: 3. The germline gives CDR1 SGHTA, CDR2 FQGNSA. The CDR3 loop reads CASSFTGENTEAFF. CDR3 in DNA: TGTGCCAGCAGCTTTACAGGGGAAAACACTGAAGCTTTCTTT. Full variable domain (rest looked up from reference TRBV7-2 and TRBJ1-1): GAGVSQSPSNKVTEKGKDVELRCDPISGHTALYWYRQSLGQGLEFLIYFQGNSAPDKSGLPSDRFSAERTGGSVSTLTIQRTQQEDSAVYLCASSFTGENTEAFFGQGTRLTVV.

In its sample, this clone was seen a few times. The J gene is TRBJ1-2, the V gene TRBV19; D uncertain. Deletions cut 0 bases from V and 8 bases from J, with 10 bases between. This CDR3 is 13 amino acids long. Germline lookup yields CDR1 LNHDA and CDR2 SQIVND (reference sequence). CDR3 in DNA: TGTGCCAGTAGTATAGACAGCCCGCAGGGCTACACCTTC. Protein: CASSIDSPQGYTF.

This chain links TRBV4-3 with TRBJ2-1; TRBD2 matches at 7 bases. Germline loops: CDR1 LGHNA, CDR2 YSLEER. V trimming: 2 bases; J trimming: 1 base; junction bases outside the gene matches: 5. The CDR3 runs 16 residues. This CDR3 reads CASSQFRGESYNEQFF. The CDR3 DNA reads TGCGCCAGCAGCCAATTTCGGGGGGAGTCCTACAATGAGCAGTTCTTC.

The table lists this clone with a count of one. This chain joins TRBV12-5 and TRBJ2-2; TRBD1 agrees at 8 bases. CDR1 is LGHNT and CDR2 is FRNRAP in the germline V gene. CDR3 length: 13 residues. J was trimmed by 4 bases and V by 6 bases; bases with no gene match: 1. CDR3 sequence: CASGTGVTGELFF. CDR3 DNA: TGTGCTAGTGGGACAGGGGTCACCGGGGAGCTGTTTTTT.

This chain links TRBV28 with TRBJ1-2; D not resolved. Trimming stripped 3 bases from V and 8 bases from J, with 10 bases between. CDR1 MDHEN and CDR2 SYDVKM come from the germline V gene. This CDR3 has 12 amino acids. CDR3: CASSFPLTGYTF. CDR3 DNA: TGTGCCAGCAGTTTCCCCCTTACCGGCTACACCTTC.

In its sample, this clone was seen a few times. V gene TRBV7-2 combines with J gene TRBJ2-3; TRBD2 aligns across 9 bases. Germline V gene lookup returns CDR1 SGHTA and CDR2 FQGNSA. The V segment lost 6 bases and the J segment 1 base; nucleotides outside the gene matches: 5. The CDR3 consists of 15 residues. CDR3 amino acids: CASSPRTSGTDTQYF. The CDR3 DNA is TGTGCCAGCAGTCCCCGGACTAGCGGCACAGATACGCAGTATTTT.

This chain connects TRBV27 to TRBJ2-3, with 10 bases that match TRBD2. The germline gives CDR1 MNHEY, CDR2 SMNVEV (reference sequence). V trimming: 4 bases; J trimming: 6 bases; junction bases outside the gene matches: 7. The CDR3 is made up of 15 amino acids. The CDR3 DNA reads as TGTGCCAGCAGTTCGCTAGCGGGGGACCGGGATACGCAGTATTTT. It translates to CASSSLAGDRDTQYF.